One sample yielded the 5 T cell receptor beta chains listed below, sequenced in a study of blood T cell repertoires in COVID-19. Generated by immunoSEQ multiplex PCR, the TCRdb table keeps only in-frame clones and is missing some. The table lists 150,000 to 200,000 clones, 82% of them singletons. What was sequenced was PBMCs or T cells enriched from blood (not recorded which). Receptors were obtained from a man aged 55 to 70 who had recovered from COVID-19.

The chain uses TRBV28 and TRBJ2-7; 12 bases map to TRBD2. CDR1 is MDHEN and CDR2 is SYDVKM in the germline V gene. The CDR3 loop spans 15 amino acids. V gave up 6 bases and J gave up 7 bases; unmatched junction bases: 10. This chain's CDR3 is CASRRTSGASREQYF. CDR3 nucleotide sequence: TGTGCCAGCAGAAGGACTAGCGGGGCCAGCAGGGAGCAGTACTTC.

J is TRBJ2-7 and V is TRBV18; D might be TRBD1 (5 bases). CDR3 length equals 16 residues. V lost 3 bases and J 0 bases, leaving 15 bases between the germline ends. The germline V gene has CDR1 KGHSH and CDR2 LQKENI. The CDR3 region is CASSPSRTTHSYEQYF. DNA of the CDR3: TGTGCCAGCTCACCCAGCCGGACAACACACTCCTACGAGCAGTACTTC.

The chain recombines TRBV19 with TRBJ1-1; TRBD1 is a possible D gene (5 bases). The V gene lost 4 bases and the J gene lost 1 base, with 16 bases spanning the gap. The germline CDR1 and CDR2 sequences are LNHDA and SQIVND (reference sequence). This CDR3 is 16 amino acids long. CDR3 in amino acids: CASSTQAGTPNTEAFF. The CDR3 nucleotides are TGTGCCAGTAGTACGCAAGCCGGGACTCCGAACACTGAAGCTTTCTTT.

The chain links TRBV7-2 to TRBJ2-5; 12 nucleotides agree with TRBD2. CDR3 length equals 15 residues. J lost 7 bases, V lost 6 bases, and 9 bases had no gene match. Germline V gene lookup returns CDR1 SGHTA and CDR2 FQGNSA. For the CDR3, the DNA is TGTGCCAGCAGACCTACTAGCGGGGGGTTTGGGACCCAGTACTTC. As protein: CASRPTSGGFGTQYF.

CDR3 residues: CASSPGLGDTEAFF. CDR3 sequence (DNA): TGTGCCAGCAGTCCAGGGTTAGGGGACACTGAAGCTTTCTTT. The V and J genes are TRBV6-5 and TRBJ1-1; D might be TRBD1 (5 bases). The V end was cut by 5 bases, the J end by 3 bases, with 13 bases between. The CDR3 contains 14 residues. CDR1 is MNHEY and CDR2 is SVGAGI in the germline V gene.